The 29 T cell receptor beta chains presented below share a single source sample, sequenced in a study of early T cells in non-severe SARS-CoV-2 infection (dated by TCRdb to the early 2020s). Library preparation used 5' RACE. TCRdb records NextSeq 500 as the sequencer. Using fastp trimming at Q25 and MiXCR clonotype assembly, TCRdb reanalyzed the public sequencing data and kept in-frame beta chains. Rows merge per CDR3 protein into single entries with the most common DNA and genes. In all, the sample holds approximately 69,000 distinct CDR3 sequences, and 9.5% to 12% of those were seen once. Together, the top ten hold roughly 6% of the sample. This sample comprised whole blood, obtained at baseline. All receptors derive from an adult who was a healthcare worker with PCR-confirmed SARS-CoV-2 infection or an uninfected control (not recorded which).

This clonotype was detected ten times or more. The chain combines TRBV4-2 with TRBJ2-7; 8 bases fit TRBD2. Germline CDR1 LGHNA, CDR2 YNFKEQ. This CDR3 has 16 residues. Losses at the gene ends were 0 bases for V and 3 bases for J; bases not matched to a gene: 7. CDR3 coding DNA: TGTGCCAGCAGCCAAGAAGGAGCGGGAGTGGACTACGAGCAGTACTTC. This translates into CASSQEGAGVDYEQYF.

This clonotype was seen ten or more times. The chain links TRBV20-1 to TRBJ2-2; 7 bases are a match to TRBD1. Trimming took 0 bases from V and 4 from J; bases not matched to a gene: 8. CDR1 and CDR2 from the germline V gene are DFQATT and SNEGSKA (reference sequence). The CDR3 has 16 residues. The CDR3 here is CSARDSRGRSTGELFF. The CDR3 DNA is TGCAGTGCTAGAGATAGCAGGGGGAGAAGCACCGGGGAGCTGTTTTTT.

The V and J genes are TRBV20-1 and TRBJ2-1; TRBD2 matches 8 bases. CDR3 length: 16 residues. Germline V lookup: CDR1 DFQATT, CDR2 SNEGSKA (reference sequence). V was clipped by 5 bases and J by 4 bases; unmatched bases: 13. The CDR3 sequence: CSASSPLAGSYNEQFF. CDR3 in DNA: TGCAGTGCTTCTTCGCCTCTAGCGGGTTCTTACAATGAGCAGTTCTTC.

The genes are TRBV29-1 and TRBJ2-5; D gene unclear. The CDR3 consists of 10 residues. V dropped 3 bases and J dropped 4 bases, with 3 bases sitting between them. Germline assignment: CDR1 SQVTM and CDR2 ANQGSEA. CDR3 loop: CSVDLETQYF. The CDR3 bases are TGCAGCGTTGACCTAGAGACCCAGTACTTC.

This clonotype was observed many times. CDR3 in amino acids: CASSRGTGYEQYF. The CDR3 DNA reads as TGTGCCAGCAGCCGCGGGACAGGCTACGAGCAGTACTTC. The V call is TRBV3-1, the J call TRBJ2-7; 8 bases line up with TRBD1. Germline values: CDR1 LGHDT, CDR2 YNNKEL (reference sequence). V was pared by 4 bases and J by 3 bases, with 2 bases of the junction left unmatched. The CDR3 extends over 13 amino acids.

This clonotype was counted at least ten times. This chain uses TRBV20-1 with TRBJ2-1, with 9 nucleotides matching TRBD2. The CDR3 covers 15 residues. The V gene end was trimmed by 3 bases and the J gene end by 1 base; junction bases not matched to a gene: 4. Germline V gene lookup returns CDR1 DFQATT and CDR2 SNEGSKA (reference sequence). CDR3 loop: CSASPTSGSYNEQFF. The CDR3 region has the DNA TGCAGTGCTAGTCCGACTAGCGGATCCTACAATGAGCAGTTCTTC.

Ten or more counts support this clonotype. This chain uses TRBV27 with TRBJ2-3, with TRBD2 as a possible D gene (6 bases). CDR1 MNHEY and CDR2 SMNVEV come from the germline V gene (reference sequence). With 8 bases removed from V and 5 bases from J, the gap between germline ends came to 11 bases. This CDR3 is 12 amino acids long. CDR3 residues: CASRAGRDTQYF. Here the CDR3 DNA reads TGTGCCAGCCGTGCGGGACGAGATACGCAGTATTTT.

At least ten counts were recorded for this clonotype. The J gene is TRBJ1-5, the V gene TRBV12-3 or TRBV12-4, with TRBD1 matching 10 bases. This CDR3 has 18 amino acids. The V segment lost 7 bases and the J segment 0 bases; nucleotides outside the gene matches: 12. DNA for the CDR3: TGTGCCAGCACCGACTTGGGACAGGGGATTTATAGCAATCAGCCCCAGCATTTT. Translating it yields CASTDLGQGIYSNQPQHF.

At least ten counts were recorded for this clonotype. V gene TRBV4-3 combines with J gene TRBJ2-7, with 8 bases matching TRBD2. The germline V gene encodes CDR1 LGHNA and CDR2 YSLEER. Trimming took 0 bases from V and 6 from J; bases not matched to a gene: 10. This CDR3 is 16 amino acids long. The CDR3 sequence: CASSQEPGGAWREQYF. The CDR3 coding sequence is TGCGCCAGCAGCCAAGAACCGGGAGGGGCCTGGCGCGAGCAGTACTTC.

This clonotype occurred a few times. The gene calls are TRBV29-1 and TRBJ2-3; D is unclear. V dropped 2 bases and J dropped 8 bases, with 5 bases sitting between them. Germline-derived CDR1 and CDR2 are SQVTM and ANQGSEA. The CDR3 sequence is 10 residues long. The CDR3 DNA is TGCAGCGTTGAACCATCTACGCAGTATTTT. Translating it yields CSVEPSTQYF.

This clonotype appeared a few times. The chain carries TRBV29-1 and TRBJ2-7; D may match TRBD1 or TRBD2 (5 bases each). This CDR3 is 13 amino acids long. The germline V gene encodes CDR1 SQVTM and CDR2 ANQGSEA. V dropped 2 bases and J dropped 7 bases, with 15 bases sitting between them. The DNA for the CDR3 is TGCAGCGTTGAAATCCAGGGTCGGAGGGAGCAGTACTTC. Its translation is CSVEIQGRREQYF.

This clonotype was detected ten times or more. The chain has TRBV9 and TRBJ1-3; D may be TRBD1 (6 bases). This CDR3 comprises 16 residues. CDR1 and CDR2 from the germline V gene are SGDLS and YYNGEE. V lost 2 bases to trimming and J lost 1 base, with 13 bases between them. The CDR3 nucleotides read TGTGCCAGCAGCGTTAGAGGGGGTTGGTCTGGAAACACCATATATTTT. Amino acids: CASSVRGGWSGNTIYF. The full variable domain, rest sourced from reference TRBV9 and TRBJ1-3, is DSGVTQTPKHLITATGQRVTLRCSPRSGDLSVYWYQQSLDQGLQFLIQYYNGEERAKGNILERFSAQQFPDLHSELNLSSLELGDSALYFCASSVRGGWSGNTIYFGEGSWLTVV.

The V gene is TRBV9, the J gene TRBJ2-2; D may be TRBD2 (5 bases). Deletions cut 4 bases from V and 4 bases from J, with 11 bases between. The germline V gene has CDR1 SGDLS and CDR2 YYNGEE. This CDR3 region has 14 residues. The CDR3 DNA is TGTGCCAGCAGCAACCGGAGGTTCACCGGGGAGCTGTTTTTT. Its protein is CASSNRRFTGELFF.

Many counts were recorded for this clonotype. V and J are TRBV9 and TRBJ1-1; D is undetermined. The V end lost 0 bases, the J end lost 1 base, and 7 bases lay between the germline ends. CDR1 SGDLS and CDR2 YYNGEE come from the germline V gene. This CDR3 comprises 14 residues. CDR3 in DNA: TGTGCCAGCAGCGTAGTCCCGGCGAACACTGAAGCTTTCTTT. Amino acid sequence: CASSVVPANTEAFF.

This clonotype was recorded many times. The V call is TRBV7-2, the J call TRBJ2-5; 7 positions agree with TRBD2. This CDR3 spans 13 amino acids. Per germline, CDR1 SGHTA and CDR2 FQGNSA. V lost 2 bases, J lost 4 bases, and 1 base stayed unmatched. CDR3 loop: CASSLRLAETQYF. For the CDR3, the DNA is TGTGCCAGCAGCTTAAGACTAGCAGAGACCCAGTACTTC.

In this sample, this clonotype turned up many times. V and J are TRBV6-2 or TRBV6-3 and TRBJ2-7; TRBD1 agrees at 9 bases. CDR1 is MNHEY and CDR2 is SVGEGT in the germline V gene. J was trimmed by 7 bases and V by 4 bases; bases with no gene match: 11. The CDR3 covers 15 residues. The CDR3 nucleotides read TGTGCCAGCAGTTCTCGGGACAGGGTGTGGTGGGAGCAGTACTTC. Its translation is CASSSRDRVWWEQYF.

This clonotype was detected ten times or more. The chain recombines TRBV11-1 with TRBJ2-7; the D gene is possibly TRBD2 (6 bases). Germline V lookup: CDR1 SGHAT, CDR2 FQDESV (reference sequence). V was cut by 4 bases and J by 9 bases, with 13 bases left in between. The CDR3 extends over 12 amino acids. The CDR3: CASSSGSLWQYF. CDR3 sequence (DNA): TGTGCCAGCAGCTCCGGGAGCCTATGGCAGTACTTC.

The rearrangement links TRBV10-3 to TRBJ2-5, with 7 bases identical to TRBD1. In germline, CDR1 is ENHRY, CDR2 SYGVKD. The CDR3 is 13 residues long. The ends lost 8 bases at V and 2 bases at J; junction bases unmatched: 5. The CDR3 bases are TGTGCCATCCGACAGGGTGGGCAAGAGACCCAGTACTTC. Its protein is CAIRQGGQETQYF.

This clonotype was counted a few times. The chain uses TRBV6-2 or TRBV6-3 and TRBJ2-5; maybe TRBD2 (5 bases). The V gene lost 0 bases and the J gene lost 1 base, with 6 bases spanning the gap. The CDR3 is 14 residues long. Germline V gives CDR1 MNHEY, CDR2 SVGEGT. CDR3 region: CASSYSDFQETQYF. In DNA form, the CDR3 reads TGTGCCAGCAGTTACTCGGACTTCCAAGAGACCCAGTACTTC.

The chain uses TRBV12-3 or TRBV12-4 and TRBJ2-2; D is perhaps TRBD2 (5 bases). Trimming left V 1 base short and J 12 bases short, with 9 bases between. This CDR3 has 12 amino acids. DNA of the CDR3: TGTGCCAGCAGTTTAGGGACGGGGAAGCTGTTTTTT. It translates to CASSLGTGKLFF.

The chain uses TRBV5-6 and TRBJ1-6; unclear D gene. Germline V gene sequence: CDR1 SGHDT, CDR2 YYEEEE. This CDR3 comprises 15 residues. The V end was cut by 0 bases, the J end by 5 bases, with 9 bases between. As DNA, the CDR3 is TGTGCCAGCAGCTTGGTTGGGGTCAATAATTCACCCCTCCACTTT. Translation gives CASSLVGVNNSPLHF. The full variable domain, its missing parts supplied by reference TRBV5-6 and TRBJ1-6, is DAGVTQSPTHLIKTRGQQVTLRCSPKSGHDTVSWYQQALGQGPQFIFQYYEEEERQRGNFPDRFSGHQFPNYSSELNVNALLLGDSALYLCASSLVGVNNSPLHFGNGTRLTVT.

The chain has TRBV11-2 and TRBJ2-7; TRBD1 agrees at 7 bases. The CDR3 has 13 residues. The V gene end was trimmed by 2 bases and the J gene end by 5 bases; junction bases not matched to a gene: 3. Germline assignment: CDR1 SGHAT and CDR2 FQNNGV. The CDR3 region is CASSLRGLHEQYF. Here the CDR3 DNA reads TGTGCCAGCAGCTTAAGGGGGCTTCACGAGCAGTACTTC.

The chain recombines TRBV11-2 with TRBJ2-2; D is ambiguous. Germline V CDR1 and CDR2: SGHAT, FQNNGV. V lost 5 bases to trimming and J lost 4 bases, with 11 bases between them. The CDR3 extends over 14 amino acids. In nucleotides, the CDR3 is TGTGCCAGCAGCCCCCCGGTCGGCACCGGGGAGCTGTTTTTT. Translated, it gives CASSPPVGTGELFF.

The chain has TRBV29-1 and TRBJ2-5; tentatively, D is TRBD2 (6 bases). The V gene lost 8 bases and the J gene lost 5 bases, with 15 bases spanning the gap. Germline loops: CDR1 SQVTM, CDR2 ANQGSEA. The CDR3 runs 12 residues. CDR3 amino acids: CSFLRAGETQYF. Here the CDR3 DNA reads TGCAGCTTCCTTAGAGCGGGTGAGACCCAGTACTTC.

This rearrangement joins TRBV12-3 or TRBV12-4 to TRBJ2-7, with D possibly TRBD1 on 6 matching bases. V was shortened by 1 base and J by 6 bases, with 10 bases between the two germline ends. The CDR3 has 13 amino acids. Here the CDR3 reads CASSLVGHLEQYF. The CDR3 DNA reads TGTGCCAGCAGTTTAGTGGGACACCTCGAGCAGTACTTC.

This clonotype has just a few counts. The V gene is TRBV19, the J gene TRBJ2-5, with TRBD1 identical over 8 bases. The germline V gene encodes CDR1 LNHDA and CDR2 SQIVND (reference sequence). The CDR3 is made up of 14 amino acids. The V segment lost 3 bases and the J segment 11 bases; nucleotides outside the gene matches: 11. CDR3 in amino acids: CASSIPGQGRRQYF. As DNA, the CDR3 is TGTGCCAGTAGTATCCCCGGACAGGGTCGTCGGCAGTACTTC.

This clonotype was observed a few times. The chain links TRBV21-1 to TRBJ2-1; whether TRBD2, the table's D call, matches the DNA was not checked. TRBV21-1 is a pseudogene locus. The CDR3 contains 16 residues. The CDR3 loop reads CASTLRWSVSYNEQFF. For the CDR3, the DNA is TGTGCCAGCACCCTCAGGTGGTCAGTCTCCTACAATGAGCAGTTCTTC.

The table lists this clonotype with a few counts. V usage is TRBV15 and J usage is TRBJ2-3; D could derive from TRBD1 or TRBD2 (5 bases each). Germline CDR1 reads LNHNV; CDR2 reads YYDKDF (reference sequence). The CDR3 runs 17 residues. V shed 0 bases and J shed 5 bases, with 18 bases lying between them. The CDR3 DNA is TGTGCCACCAGCAGAGACCTAAACCGACGGGGCGGAGATACGCAGTATTTT. It specifies CATSRDLNRRGGDTQYF.

This clonotype was counted between two and nine times. The J gene is TRBJ2-4, the V gene TRBV11-2, with D hard to call. V was shortened by 5 bases and J by 6 bases, with 17 bases between the two germline ends. The CDR3 covers 15 residues. Germline V gene data show CDR1 as SGHAT and CDR2 as FQNNGV. This CDR3 is CASSLTESPVNIQYF. In DNA, the CDR3 is TGTGCCAGCAGCCTCACGGAGAGCCCCGTAAACATTCAGTACTTC.